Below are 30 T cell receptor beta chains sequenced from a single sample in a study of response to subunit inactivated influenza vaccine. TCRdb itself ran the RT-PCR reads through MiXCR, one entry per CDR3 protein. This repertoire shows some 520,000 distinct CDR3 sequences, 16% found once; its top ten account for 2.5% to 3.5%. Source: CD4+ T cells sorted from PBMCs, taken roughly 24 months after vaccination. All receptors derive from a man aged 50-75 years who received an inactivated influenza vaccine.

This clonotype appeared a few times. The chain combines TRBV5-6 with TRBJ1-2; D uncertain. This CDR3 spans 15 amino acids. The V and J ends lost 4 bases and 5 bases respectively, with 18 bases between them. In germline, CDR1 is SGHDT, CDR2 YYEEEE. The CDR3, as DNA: TGTGCCAGCAGCCCGGCCGGAGGACGTATGTATGGCTACACCTTC. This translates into CASSPAGGRMYGYTF.

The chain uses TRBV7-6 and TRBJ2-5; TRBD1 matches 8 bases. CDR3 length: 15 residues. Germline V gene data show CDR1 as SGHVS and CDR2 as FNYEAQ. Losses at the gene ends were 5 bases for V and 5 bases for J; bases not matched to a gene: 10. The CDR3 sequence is CASSPRTGLSETQYF. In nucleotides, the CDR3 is TGTGCCAGCAGCCCTCGGACAGGGTTAAGCGAGACCCAGTACTTC. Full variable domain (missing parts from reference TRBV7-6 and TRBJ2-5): GAGVSQSPRYKVTKRGQDVALRCDPISGHVSLYWYRQALGQGPEFLTYFNYEAQQDKSGLPNDRFSAERPEGSISTLTIQRTEQRDSAMYRCASSPRTGLSETQYFGPGTRLLVL.

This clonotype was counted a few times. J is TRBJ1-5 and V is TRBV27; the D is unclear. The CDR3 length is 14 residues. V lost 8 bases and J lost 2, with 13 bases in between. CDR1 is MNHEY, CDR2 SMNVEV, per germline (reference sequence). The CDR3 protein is CASRKGWGNQPQHF. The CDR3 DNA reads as TGTGCCAGCCGAAAGGGCTGGGGCAATCAGCCCCAGCATTTT.

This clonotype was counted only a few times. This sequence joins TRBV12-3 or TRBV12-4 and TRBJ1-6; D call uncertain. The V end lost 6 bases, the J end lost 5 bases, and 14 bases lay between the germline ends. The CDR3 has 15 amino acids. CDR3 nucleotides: TGTGCCAGCAGCGCCGAAGGGCCAAATAATTCACCCCTCCACTTT. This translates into CASSAEGPNNSPLHF.

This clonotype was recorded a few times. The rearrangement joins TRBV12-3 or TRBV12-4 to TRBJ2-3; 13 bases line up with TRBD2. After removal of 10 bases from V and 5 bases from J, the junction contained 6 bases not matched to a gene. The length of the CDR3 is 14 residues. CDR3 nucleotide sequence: TGTGCCACCCGGACTAGCGGGGGAGGAGATACGCAGTATTTT. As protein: CATRTSGGGDTQYF.

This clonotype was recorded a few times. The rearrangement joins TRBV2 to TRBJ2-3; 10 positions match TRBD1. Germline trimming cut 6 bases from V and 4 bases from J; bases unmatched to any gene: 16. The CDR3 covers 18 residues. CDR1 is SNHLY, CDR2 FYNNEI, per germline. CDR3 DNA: TGTGCCAGCAGCAATTCATTGACAGGGGGCGCGTTGGCAGATACGCAGTATTTT. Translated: CASSNSLTGGALADTQYF.

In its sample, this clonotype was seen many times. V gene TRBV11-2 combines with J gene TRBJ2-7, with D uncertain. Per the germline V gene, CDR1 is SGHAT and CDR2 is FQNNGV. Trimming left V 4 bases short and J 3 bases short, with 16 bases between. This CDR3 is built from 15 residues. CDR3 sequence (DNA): TGTGCCAGCAGCTCAATTCTGGTTTCTCGCTACGAGCAGTACTTC. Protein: CASSSILVSRYEQYF.

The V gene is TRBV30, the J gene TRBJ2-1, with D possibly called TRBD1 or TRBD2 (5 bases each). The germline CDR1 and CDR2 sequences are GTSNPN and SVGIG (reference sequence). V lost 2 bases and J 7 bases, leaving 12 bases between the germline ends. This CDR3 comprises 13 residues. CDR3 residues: CAWSKLEGNEQFF. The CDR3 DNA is TGTGCCTGGAGTAAACTAGAGGGGAATGAGCAGTTCTTC. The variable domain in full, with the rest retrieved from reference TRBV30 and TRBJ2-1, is SQTIHQWPATLVQPVGSPLSLECTVEGTSNPNLYWYRQAAGRGLQLLFYSVGIGQISSEVPQNLSASRPQDRQFILSSKKLLLSDSGFYLCAWSKLEGNEQFFGPGTRLTVL.

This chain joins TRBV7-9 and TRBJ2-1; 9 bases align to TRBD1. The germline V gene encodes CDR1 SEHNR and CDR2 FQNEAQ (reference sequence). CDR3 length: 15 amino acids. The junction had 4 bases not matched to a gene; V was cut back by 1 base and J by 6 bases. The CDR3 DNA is TGTGCCAGCAGCTTAGGACAGGGGGTCGGCAATGAGCAGTTCTTC. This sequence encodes CASSLGQGVGNEQFF.

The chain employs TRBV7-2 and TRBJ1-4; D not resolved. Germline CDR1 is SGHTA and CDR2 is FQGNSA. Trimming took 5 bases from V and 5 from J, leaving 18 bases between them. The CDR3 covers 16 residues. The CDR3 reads CASSKGRWQNNEKLFF. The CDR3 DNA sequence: TGTGCCAGCAGCAAAGGGCGGTGGCAGAACAATGAAAAACTGTTTTTT.

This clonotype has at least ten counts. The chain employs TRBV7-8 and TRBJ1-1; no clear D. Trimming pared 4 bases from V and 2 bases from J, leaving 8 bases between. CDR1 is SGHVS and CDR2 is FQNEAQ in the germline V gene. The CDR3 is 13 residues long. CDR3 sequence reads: CASSSLGNTEAFF. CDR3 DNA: TGTGCCAGCAGCTCTCTCGGCAACACTGAAGCTTTCTTT.

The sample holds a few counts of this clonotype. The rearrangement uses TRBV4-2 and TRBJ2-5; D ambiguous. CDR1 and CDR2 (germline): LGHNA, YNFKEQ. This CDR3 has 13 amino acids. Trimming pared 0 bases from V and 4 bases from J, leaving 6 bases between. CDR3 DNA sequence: TGTGCCAGCAGCCAAGAGACCGTAGAGACCCAGTACTTC. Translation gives CASSQETVETQYF.

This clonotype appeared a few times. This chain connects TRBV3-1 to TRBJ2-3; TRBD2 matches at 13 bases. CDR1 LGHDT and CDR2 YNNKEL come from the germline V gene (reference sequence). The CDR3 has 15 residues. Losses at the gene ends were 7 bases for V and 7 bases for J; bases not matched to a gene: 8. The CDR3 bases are TGTGCCAGCACCGGACTAGCGGGAGCAACGTATACGCAGTATTTT. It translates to CASTGLAGATYTQYF.

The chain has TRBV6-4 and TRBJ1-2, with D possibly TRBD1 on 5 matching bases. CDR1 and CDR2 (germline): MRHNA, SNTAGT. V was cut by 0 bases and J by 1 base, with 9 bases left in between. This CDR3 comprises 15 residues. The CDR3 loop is CASSDSTRDNYGYTF. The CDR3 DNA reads TGTGCCAGCAGTGACTCGACCAGGGATAACTATGGCTACACCTTC.

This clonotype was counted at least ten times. The CDR3 nucleotides are TGTGCCATCAGCCAGGGATATGGCTACACCTTC. This codes for CAISQGYGYTF. The chain employs TRBV10-3 and TRBJ1-2; a possible D gene is TRBD1 (5 bases). CDR3 length: 11 amino acids. Trimming stripped 6 bases from V and 5 bases from J, with 7 bases between. Germline assignment: CDR1 ENHRY and CDR2 SYGVKD.

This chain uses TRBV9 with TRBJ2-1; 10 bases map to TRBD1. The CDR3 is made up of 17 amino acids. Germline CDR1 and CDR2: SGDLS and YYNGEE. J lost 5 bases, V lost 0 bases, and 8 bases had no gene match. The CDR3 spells CASSVAMIGTGDNEQFF. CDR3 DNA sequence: TGTGCCAGCAGCGTAGCTATGATCGGGACAGGGGACAATGAGCAGTTCTTC.

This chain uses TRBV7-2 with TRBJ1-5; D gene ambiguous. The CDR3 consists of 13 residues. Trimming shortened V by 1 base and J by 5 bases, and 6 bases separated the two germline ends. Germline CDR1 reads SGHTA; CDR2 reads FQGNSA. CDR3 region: CASSLVPDQPQHF. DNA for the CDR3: TGTGCCAGCAGCTTAGTCCCAGATCAGCCCCAGCATTTT.

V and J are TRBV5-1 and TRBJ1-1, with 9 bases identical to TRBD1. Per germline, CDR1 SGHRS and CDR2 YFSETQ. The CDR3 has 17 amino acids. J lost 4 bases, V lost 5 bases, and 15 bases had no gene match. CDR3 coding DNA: TGCGCCAGCAGTTTGAGGACTTCGGGACAGGGAATCACTGAAGCTTTCTTT. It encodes CASSLRTSGQGITEAFF. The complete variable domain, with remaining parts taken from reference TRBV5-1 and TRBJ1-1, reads KAGVTQTPRYLIKTRGQQVTLSCSPISGHRSVSWYQQTPGQGLQFLFEYFSETQRNKGNFPGRFSGRQFSNSRSEMNVSTLELGDSALYLCASSLRTSGQGITEAFFGQGTRLTVV.

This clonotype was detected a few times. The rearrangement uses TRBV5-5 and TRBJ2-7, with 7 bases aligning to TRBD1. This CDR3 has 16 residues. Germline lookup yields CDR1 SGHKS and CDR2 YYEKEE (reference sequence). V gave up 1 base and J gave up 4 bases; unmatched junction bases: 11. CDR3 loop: CASSLSGTAKRYEQYF. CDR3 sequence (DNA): TGTGCCAGCAGCTTGTCAGGGACAGCGAAACGGTACGAGCAGTACTTC.

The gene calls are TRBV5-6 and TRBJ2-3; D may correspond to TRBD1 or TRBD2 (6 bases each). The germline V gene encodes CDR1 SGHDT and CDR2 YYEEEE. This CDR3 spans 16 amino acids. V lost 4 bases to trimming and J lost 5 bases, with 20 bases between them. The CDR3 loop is CASSPLGGRVGDTQYF. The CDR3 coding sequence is TGTGCCAGCAGCCCCCTGGGGGGCCGGGTAGGAGATACGCAGTATTTT.

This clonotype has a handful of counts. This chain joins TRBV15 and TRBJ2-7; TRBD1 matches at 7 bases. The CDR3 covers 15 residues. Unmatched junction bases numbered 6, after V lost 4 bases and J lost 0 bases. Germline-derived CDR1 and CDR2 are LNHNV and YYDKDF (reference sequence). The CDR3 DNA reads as TGTGCCACCAGCAATGGGAGACAGGGCTCCTACGAGCAGTACTTC. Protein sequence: CATSNGRQGSYEQYF.

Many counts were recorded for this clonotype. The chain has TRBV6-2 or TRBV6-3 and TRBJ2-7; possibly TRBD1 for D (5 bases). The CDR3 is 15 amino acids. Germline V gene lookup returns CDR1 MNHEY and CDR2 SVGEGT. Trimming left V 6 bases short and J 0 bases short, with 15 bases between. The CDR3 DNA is TGTGCCAGCAGCGGAACAGGAAGCTTCTCCTACGAGCAGTACTTC. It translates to CASSGTGSFSYEQYF.

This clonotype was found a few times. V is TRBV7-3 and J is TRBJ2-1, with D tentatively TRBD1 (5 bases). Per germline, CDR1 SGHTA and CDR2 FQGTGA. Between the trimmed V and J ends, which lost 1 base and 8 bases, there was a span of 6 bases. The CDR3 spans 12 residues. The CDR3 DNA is TGTGCCAGCAGCTTAATAGGGGATGAGCAGTTCTTC. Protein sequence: CASSLIGDEQFF.

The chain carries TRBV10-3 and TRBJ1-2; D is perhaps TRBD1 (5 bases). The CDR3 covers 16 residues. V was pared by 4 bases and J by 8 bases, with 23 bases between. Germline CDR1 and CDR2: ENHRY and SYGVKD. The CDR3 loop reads CAISGLSRSGKEGYTF. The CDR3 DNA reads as TGTGCCATCAGTGGGTTAAGTCGTTCAGGGAAGGAAGGCTACACCTTC.

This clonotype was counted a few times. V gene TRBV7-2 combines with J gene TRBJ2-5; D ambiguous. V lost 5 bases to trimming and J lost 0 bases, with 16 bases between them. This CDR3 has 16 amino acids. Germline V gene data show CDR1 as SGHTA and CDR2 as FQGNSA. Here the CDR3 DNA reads TGTGCCAGCAGCAAAATCTACTCCCCGGACCAAGAGACCCAGTACTTC. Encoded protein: CASSKIYSPDQETQYF.

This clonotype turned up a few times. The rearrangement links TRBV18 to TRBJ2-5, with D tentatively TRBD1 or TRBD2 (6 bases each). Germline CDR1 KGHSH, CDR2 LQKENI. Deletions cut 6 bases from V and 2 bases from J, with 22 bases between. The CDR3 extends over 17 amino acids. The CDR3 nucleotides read TGTGCCAGCTCGACCCGAGGGGGTAGCGGAACTCAAGAGACCCAGTACTTC. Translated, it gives CASSTRGGSGTQETQYF.

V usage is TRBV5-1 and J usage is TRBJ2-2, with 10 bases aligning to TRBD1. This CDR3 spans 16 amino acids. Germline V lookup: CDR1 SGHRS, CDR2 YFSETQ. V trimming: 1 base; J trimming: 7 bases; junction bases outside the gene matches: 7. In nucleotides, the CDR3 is TGCGCCAGCAGCTTGACCGGGACAGGGGATGTCGGGGAGCTGTTTTTT. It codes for CASSLTGTGDVGELFF.

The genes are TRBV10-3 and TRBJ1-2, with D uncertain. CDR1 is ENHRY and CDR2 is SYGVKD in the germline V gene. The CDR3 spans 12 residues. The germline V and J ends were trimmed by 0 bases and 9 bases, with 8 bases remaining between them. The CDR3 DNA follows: TGTGCCATCAGTGAGTCTGGCGACCGCTACACCTTC. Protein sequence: CAISESGDRYTF.

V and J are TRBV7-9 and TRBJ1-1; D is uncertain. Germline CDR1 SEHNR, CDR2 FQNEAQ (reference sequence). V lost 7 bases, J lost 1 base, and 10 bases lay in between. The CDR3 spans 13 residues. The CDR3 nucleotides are TGTGCCAGCAAACACGCAGGGAACACTGAAGCTTTCTTT. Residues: CASKHAGNTEAFF.

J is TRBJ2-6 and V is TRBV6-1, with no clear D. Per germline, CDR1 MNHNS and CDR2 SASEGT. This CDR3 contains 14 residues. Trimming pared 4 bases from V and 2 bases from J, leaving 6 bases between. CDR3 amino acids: CASSADPGANVLTF. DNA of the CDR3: TGTGCCAGCAGTGCGGATCCTGGGGCCAACGTCCTGACTTTC.